The T cell receptor beta chain under discussion was sequenced for a study of T cell responses to AZD1222 COVID-19 vaccine. Study as a whole: Second doses at about 4 or about 12 weeks were pooled.

The assay was immunoSEQ multiplex PCR, and TCRdb's table has in-frame clones only and misses some. Of 90,000 to 95,000 clones listed, 86% are singletons. Overall study results and limits: Vaccine-associated CD4 TCRs spanned spike, dominant at 160-218 and 743-854. A rise in Spike-specific TCR breadth and depth followed two AZD1222 doses.

This clone has just one count. Its matching antigen is unknown. Germline CDR1 is SGHDN and CDR2 is FVKESK. V was clipped by 2 bases and J by 0 bases, with 11 bases between them. The CDR3 consists of 16 residues. This clonotype was obtained from an adult in good health. Material: peripheral blood, obtained on day 0 of AZD1222 vaccination. The chain links TRBV14 to TRBJ2-1; D may be TRBD1 (6 bases). CDR3 bases: TGTGCCAGCAGCCAAATACAGGGCTTCTCCTACAATGAGCAGTTCTTC. Protein product: CASSQIQGFSYNEQFF.